The entry below describes one T cell receptor (beta chain). Ten or more counts support this clonotype. Its antigen is still unknown. Per-base quality was not reported, and no clone a single base away is much larger than it. Sequenced on an Illumina HiSeq 1500. TCRdb took the public reads, trimmed them with fastp at Q25, ran MiXCR for clone calling and kept in-frame beta chains. When rows share a CDR3 protein, they turn into one entry using the most common DNA and genes. The sample table records tens of thousands of distinct CDR3 sequences; around 3.8% of these occur just once. The ten largest clones capture roughly 22% of the sample. The data were obtained in a study of T cell repertoires in cytomegalovirus infection (dated by TCRdb to the late 2010s). Regarding the research as a whole: Because public TCR beta signatures pointed to carriage of CMV infection together with the matching HLA type, the HLA type of each donor mattered for the analysis. What the authors observed across the whole study: Cumulative frequency of public TCR beta family members discriminated carriers of CMV infection plus the relevant HLA type in this cohort and an independent roughly 350-donor cohort. In the ex vivo response, HLA-C-restricted CMV-specific TCR beta clonotypes were dominant, and in two of eight donors the single most frequent clonotype came from this HLA-C-restricted group.

The specimen was PBMCs. This clonotype originated in a human donor in good health (CMV status not recorded). Some clones in this sample may be carry-over from other donors' samples.

The CDR3 protein is CASSLNGRGLNTEAFF. The nucleotides are TGTGCCAGCAGCTTAAACGGACGGGGATTGAACACTGAAGCTTTCTTT. Rearrangement joined TRBV7-2 to TRBJ1-1; the D gene assignment is ambiguous. The CDR3 covers 16 residues, taking in both the cysteine and the phenylalanine. The sequence is cut down to CDR3 DNA, 48 bases in frame from base 1. V loses 2 bases of germline sequence and J loses 0 bases, and the interval between the two ends is 13 bases. The germline V gene provides CDR1 SGHTA and CDR2 FQGNSA.